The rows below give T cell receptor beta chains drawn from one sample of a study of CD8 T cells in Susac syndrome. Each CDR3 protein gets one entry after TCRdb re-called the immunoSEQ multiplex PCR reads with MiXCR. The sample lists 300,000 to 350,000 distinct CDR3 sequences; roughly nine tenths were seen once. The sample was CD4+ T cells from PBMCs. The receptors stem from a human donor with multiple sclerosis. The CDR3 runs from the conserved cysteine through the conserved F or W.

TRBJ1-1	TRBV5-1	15	CASTPRGQLNTEAFF
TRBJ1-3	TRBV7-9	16	CASSPLQGNRWDTIYF
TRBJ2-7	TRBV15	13	CATSREAGVEQYF
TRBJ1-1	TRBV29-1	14	CSVRRGGVNTEAFF
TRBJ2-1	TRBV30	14	CAWGGLLHYNEQFF
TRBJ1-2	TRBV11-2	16	CASSLDQSGGDYGYTF
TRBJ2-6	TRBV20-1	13	CSAKGQGANVLTF
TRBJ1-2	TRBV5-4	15	CASSPKDRGLYGYTF
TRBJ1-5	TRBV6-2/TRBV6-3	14	CASSSPGQNQPQHF
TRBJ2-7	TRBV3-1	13	CASSQPPVYEQYF
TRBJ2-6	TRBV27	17	CASTLRGQYSGANVLTF
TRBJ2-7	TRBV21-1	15	CASSEKPLGSYEQYF
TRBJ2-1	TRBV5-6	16	CASSPRGTSGRDEQFF
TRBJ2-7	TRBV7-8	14	CASSPVAGVGEQYF
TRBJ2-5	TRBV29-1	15	CSVLPATGAQETQYF
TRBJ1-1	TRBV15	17	CATSRARTGASNTEAFF
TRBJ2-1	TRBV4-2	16	CASSQSLAGSYNEQFF
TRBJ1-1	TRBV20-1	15	CSVKAPRGGIAEAFF
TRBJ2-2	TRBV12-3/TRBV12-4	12	CASSLQGALLFF
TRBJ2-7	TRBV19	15	CASSYKGLAGVEQYF
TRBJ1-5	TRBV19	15	CASSIIGGFVQPQHF
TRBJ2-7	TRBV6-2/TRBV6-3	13	CASPPEGPSEQYF
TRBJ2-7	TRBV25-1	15	CASSGGRAMGYEQYF
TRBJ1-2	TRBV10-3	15	CAISDTTTVPRGYTF
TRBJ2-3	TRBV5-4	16	CASSRGLAGETDTQYF
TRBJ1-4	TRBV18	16	CASSPRQTRTNEKLFF
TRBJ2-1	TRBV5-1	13	CASGTGQGNEQFF
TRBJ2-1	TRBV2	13	CASRGDGYNEQFF
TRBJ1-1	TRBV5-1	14	CASSYRFEGTEAFF
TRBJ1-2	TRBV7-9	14	CASSPRATDYGYTF
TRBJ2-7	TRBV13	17	CASSIYAGRTGRDEQYF
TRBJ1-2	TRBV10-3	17	CAISESLTRESIYGYTF
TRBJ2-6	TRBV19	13	CASSEGPWNVLTF
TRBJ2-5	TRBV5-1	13	CASSRGFQETQYF
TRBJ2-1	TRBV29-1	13	CSVEARTYNEQFF
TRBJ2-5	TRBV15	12	CATSRPLGTQYF
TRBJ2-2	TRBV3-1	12	CASSQGIGELFF
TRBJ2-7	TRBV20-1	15	CSARRGTSGVYEQYF
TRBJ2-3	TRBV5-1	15	CASSSGGLMADTQYF
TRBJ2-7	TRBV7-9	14	CASSESGRTGEQYF
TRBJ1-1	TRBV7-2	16	CASSKRQGHRNTEAFF
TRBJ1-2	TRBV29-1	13	CSVDGGARYGYTF
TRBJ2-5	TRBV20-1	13	CSARSVRQETQYF
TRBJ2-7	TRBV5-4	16	CASSLVRAGGPYEQYF
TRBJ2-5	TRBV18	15	CASSPKGLVEETQYF
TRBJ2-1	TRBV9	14	CASSGTSGINEQFF
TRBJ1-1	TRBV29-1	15	CSVGPPKEGGTEAFF
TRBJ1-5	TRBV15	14	CATGEETGGQPQHF
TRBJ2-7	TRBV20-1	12	CSARATSYEQYF
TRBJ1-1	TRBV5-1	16	CASSPSRQGWNTEAFF
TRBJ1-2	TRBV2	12	CASSWTVEGYTF